Each of the 24 T cell receptor beta chains below was sequenced from the same sample in a study of beta chain features in type 1 diabetes. Expressed TCRB transcripts were sequenced because the isolated RNA had all been reverse transcribed beforehand. Generated by immunoSEQ multiplex PCR, the TCRdb table keeps only in-frame clones and is missing some. The table includes some 900,000 clones, roughly a sixth detected once. The sequencing sample was made of naive CD4+ T cells from blood. The origin of the receptors is a woman aged 18-29 years in good health.

This clone turned up a few times. The chain recombines TRBV28 with TRBJ1-2; D is undetermined. The length of the CDR3 is 12 residues. V was pared by 5 bases and J by 8 bases, with 12 bases between. In germline, CDR1 is MDHEN, CDR2 SYDVKM. CDR3 DNA: TGTGCCAGCAGTCTCGCGACTGACGGCTACACCTTC. Translation: CASSLATDGYTF.

The sample holds a few counts of this clone. The chain links TRBV7-2 to TRBJ2-1; tentatively, D is TRBD1 (5 bases). Trimming cost V 4 bases and J 11 bases, with 9 bases left between them. CDR3 length: 11 residues. The germline CDR1 and CDR2 sequences are SGHTA and FQGNSA. The CDR3 sequence: CASSSRQKQFF. The CDR3 region has the DNA TGTGCCAGCAGCTCCAGACAGAAGCAGTTCTTC.

This clone was observed a handful of times. The rearrangement uses TRBV18 and TRBJ2-5; D is unclear. V lost 3 bases, J lost 3 bases, and 11 bases lay in between. Germline-derived CDR1 and CDR2 are KGHSH and LQKENI. The CDR3 sequence is 14 residues long. CDR3 DNA sequence: TGTGCCAGCTCACCCCACCACAGCAAAGAGACCCAGTACTTC. This sequence encodes CASSPHHSKETQYF.

The chain carries TRBV6-6 and TRBJ1-4; the D gene is possibly TRBD1 (6 bases). CDR1 is MNHNY, CDR2 SVGAGI, per germline (reference sequence). The CDR3 spans 15 residues. V gave up 2 bases and J gave up 2 bases, with 9 bases separating them. This chain's CDR3 is CASSYRDITNEKLFF. Written as DNA, the CDR3 is TGTGCCAGCAGTTACCGGGACATCACTAATGAAAAACTGTTTTTT.

J is TRBJ1-5 and V is TRBV6-1; no definite D call. The CDR3 has 14 amino acids. V was shortened by 0 bases and J by 7 bases, with 10 bases between the two germline ends. Germline values: CDR1 MNHNS, CDR2 SASEGT. This CDR3 is CASSEALGVQPQHF. The CDR3 DNA reads TGTGCCAGCAGTGAAGCCCTTGGGGTACAGCCCCAGCATTTT.

The chain joins TRBV2 to TRBJ2-7; D might be TRBD1 (5 bases). V was trimmed by 6 bases and J by 0 bases, leaving 9 bases between them. From germline, CDR1 is SNHLY and CDR2 FYNNEI. This CDR3 comprises 13 residues. CDR3 protein: CASRQGSSYEQYF. The CDR3 DNA sequence: TGTGCCAGCAGGCAGGGTAGCTCCTACGAGCAGTACTTC.

The rearrangement links TRBV19 to TRBJ1-5, with a tentative D call TRBD1 (5 bases). This CDR3 region has 14 residues. V was clipped by 7 bases and J by 2 bases, with 12 bases between them. The germline gives CDR1 LNHDA, CDR2 SQIVND (reference sequence). The DNA of the CDR3 is TGTGCCAGTAATCGGGGGTACGGCAATCAGCCCCAGCATTTT. It codes for CASNRGYGNQPQHF.

V usage is TRBV19 and J usage is TRBJ1-2, with 8 nucleotides matching TRBD1. The CDR3 is made up of 14 amino acids. CDR1 is LNHDA and CDR2 is SQIVND in the germline V gene (reference sequence). V shed 8 bases and J 4 bases; nucleotides not matched to a gene: 9. In nucleotides, the CDR3 is TGTGCCAGTTCCAGACAGGGGATTTTCTATGGCTACACCTTC. Its protein is CASSRQGIFYGYTF.

V is TRBV15 and J is TRBJ2-7, with TRBD2 matching 13 bases. This CDR3 is built from 16 residues. CDR1 and CDR2 (germline): LNHNV, YYDKDF (reference sequence). Germline trimming cut 5 bases from V and 4 bases from J; bases unmatched to any gene: 8. Written as DNA, the CDR3 is TGTGCCACCAGCGGGGGACTAGCGGGACCCCAATACGAGCAGTACTTC. Protein product: CATSGGLAGPQYEQYF.

This clone has a handful of counts. V is TRBV28 and J is TRBJ1-5, with 8 bases lining up with TRBD1. Trimming took 10 bases from V and 5 from J; bases not matched to a gene: 10. CDR1 is MDHEN and CDR2 is SYDVKM in the germline V gene. The CDR3 has 14 amino acids. The CDR3 spells CATSSGQEYQPQHF. The CDR3 region has the DNA TGTGCCACCTCCTCGGGACAGGAGTATCAGCCCCAGCATTTT.

CDR3 sequence (DNA): TGCGCCAGCAGCCAAGAGGCTAGCGGGAGCTCCTACGAGCAGTACTTC. Translation gives CASSQEASGSSYEQYF. J is TRBJ2-7 and V is TRBV4-3, with 10 bases lining up with TRBD2. V was clipped by 0 bases and J by 0 bases; unmatched bases: 2. In germline, CDR1 is LGHNA, CDR2 YSLEER. This CDR3 comprises 16 residues.

The chain combines TRBV6-6 with TRBJ2-7, with TRBD1 as a possible D gene (5 bases). Germline CDR1 is MNHNY and CDR2 is SVGAGI (reference sequence). The CDR3 runs 15 residues. The germline V and J ends were trimmed by 0 bases and 2 bases, with 11 bases remaining between them. CDR3 sequence (DNA): TGTGCCAGCAGTTACTCAGGACACAATGCCTACGAGCAGTACTTC. Its translation is CASSYSGHNAYEQYF.

J is TRBJ2-3 and V is TRBV10-3, with D perhaps TRBD2 (6 bases). V gave up 3 bases and J gave up 6 bases, with 25 bases separating them. The CDR3 is 18 amino acids. Germline V CDR1 and CDR2: ENHRY, SYGVKD. CDR3 bases: TGTGCCATCAGTGATTGGGTAGCGGCAGGTGGGGTCTCGGATACGCAGTATTTT. It yields the protein CAISDWVAAGGVSDTQYF.

CDR3 residues: CASSHRDRPHEQYF. CDR3 nucleotide sequence: TGTGCCAGCAGCCACCGGGACAGGCCGCACGAGCAGTACTTC. The V call is TRBV13, the J call TRBJ2-7, with 8 bases identical to TRBD1. The germline V gene has CDR1 PRHDT and CDR2 FYEKMQ (reference sequence). V gave up 5 bases and J gave up 5 bases; unmatched junction bases: 8. This CDR3 has 14 amino acids.

With regard to this clone: Within the sample, other DNA sequences also encode this same CDR3. The rearrangement uses TRBV7-2 and TRBJ2-1; no firm D call. This CDR3 comprises 12 residues. Germline CDR1 reads SGHTA; CDR2 reads FQGNSA. Trimming took off 3 bases at V and 1 base at J, with 1 base between the two ends. The CDR3 DNA sequence: TGTGCCAGCAGCTTTTCCTACAATGAGCAGTTCTTC. Protein sequence: CASSFSYNEQFF.

The chain links TRBV6-6 to TRBJ2-1; D remains unclear. Germline CDR1 MNHNY, CDR2 SVGAGI (reference sequence). Trimming took 6 bases from V and 4 from J, leaving 10 bases between them. The CDR3 is 13 amino acids. The CDR3 protein is CASSPTLYNEQFF. CDR3 bases: TGTGCCAGCAGCCCAACCCTTTACAATGAGCAGTTCTTC.

This clone was counted between two and nine times. The genes are TRBV28 and TRBJ2-3, with 10 bases fitting TRBD2. The germline CDR1 and CDR2 sequences are MDHEN and SYDVKM. The V segment lost 2 bases and the J segment 4 bases; nucleotides outside the gene matches: 3. This CDR3 is 15 amino acids long. CDR3 sequence reads: CASSLLAGVADTQYF. The CDR3 region has the DNA TGTGCCAGCAGTTTACTAGCGGGAGTGGCAGATACGCAGTATTTT.

This clone occurred a few times. The rearrangement uses TRBV28 and TRBJ2-7; no clear D. The CDR3 contains 16 residues. From germline, CDR1 is MDHEN and CDR2 SYDVKM. V lost 6 bases, J lost 6 bases, and 24 bases lay in between. In DNA form, the CDR3 reads TGTGCCAGCAGCCCTCTTATGTCTGCTGGGCTTCGCGAGCAGTACTTC. It codes for CASSPLMSAGLREQYF.

About this clone: Other DNA sequences from this sample encode an identical CDR3 as well. V is TRBV9 and J is TRBJ2-1, with D unresolved. V shed 0 bases and J shed 0 bases, with 10 bases lying between them. This CDR3 comprises 16 residues. Germline V gene data show CDR1 as SGDLS and CDR2 as YYNGEE. Here the CDR3 reads CASSVVGGSSYNEQFF. CDR3 sequence (DNA): TGTGCCAGCAGCGTAGTCGGTGGAAGCTCCTACAATGAGCAGTTCTTC.

The chain recombines TRBV6-5 with TRBJ2-2; D is ambiguous. V lost 1 base and J lost 5, with 14 bases in between. The CDR3 consists of 16 residues. CDR1 and CDR2 from the germline V gene are MNHEY and SVGAGI. CDR3 in amino acids: CASSYWSPPRTGELFF. CDR3 nucleotides: TGTGCCAGCAGTTACTGGAGTCCACCGAGAACCGGGGAGCTGTTTTTT.

The chain has TRBV5-4 and TRBJ2-3; D is unclear. The germline V and J ends were trimmed by 0 bases and 3 bases, with 5 bases remaining between them. Looked up from germline, CDR1 is SGHNT and CDR2 is YYREEE (reference sequence). The CDR3 is 13 amino acids. CDR3 amino acids: CASSLGITDTQYF. CDR3 nucleotides: TGTGCCAGCAGCTTGGGGATTACAGATACGCAGTATTTT.

About this clone itself: Other DNA sequences in this sample translate to the same CDR3. The V and J genes are TRBV29-1 and TRBJ2-1, with 8 bases fitting TRBD2. This CDR3 comprises 13 residues. Trimming took 7 bases from V and 4 from J; bases not matched to a gene: 6. Germline lookup yields CDR1 SQVTM and CDR2 ANQGSEA. The CDR3 nucleotides are TGCAGCGGCGGGACTAGTCTTTACAATGAGCAGTTCTTC. It is translated as CSGGTSLYNEQFF.

This sequence joins TRBV5-1 and TRBJ2-3; D is ambiguous. The CDR3 has 14 residues. CDR1 is SGHRS and CDR2 is YFSETQ in the germline V gene. Trimming took off 2 bases at V and 0 bases at J, with 7 bases between the two ends. The CDR3 DNA sequence: TGCGCCAGCAGCTTTGCGATTAGCACAGATACGCAGTATTTT. Translation: CASSFAISTDTQYF.

There are a few counts of this clone. V and J are TRBV7-2 and TRBJ2-7, with D tentatively TRBD1 (6 bases). Trimming stripped 5 bases from V and 3 bases from J, with 17 bases between. Germline V gene lookup returns CDR1 SGHTA and CDR2 FQGNSA. The CDR3 totals 15 residues. CDR3 in amino acids: CASSITGSPRYEQYF. The CDR3 nucleotides read TGTGCCAGCAGCATCACAGGGAGCCCTCGCTACGAGCAGTACTTC.